Here is one T cell receptor beta chain with its context. The antigen is not known. This same CDR3 is encoded by further DNA sequences in the sample. This CDR3 comprises 15 residues. Trimming removed 4 bases from V and 0 bases from J; junction bases left unmatched: 2. Germline values: CDR1 SNHLY, CDR2 FYNNEI. These data belong to a study of CD8+ T cells in alopecia areata. Overall study findings and caveats: Higher clonality and more expanded CD8+ clones appeared in lesional than normal scalp. Normal skin's resident alphabeta T cells are sequenced alongside lesional scalp T cells.

Following extraction, RNA underwent reverse transcription to cDNA, which served as the sequencing template. Method: immunoSEQ multiplex PCR; TCRdb's copy keeps in-frame clones and lacks some. The table includes some 110,000 clones, around 64% detected once. The chain links TRBV2 to TRBJ2-3; TRBD2 matches 9 bases. Sequenced input: CD4+ T cells sorted from blood. This TCR derives from a human donor in good health. CDR3 nucleotides: TGTGCCAGCAGTGGACTAGCGGCTAGCACAGATACGCAGTATTTT. Protein: CASSGLAASTDTQYF.